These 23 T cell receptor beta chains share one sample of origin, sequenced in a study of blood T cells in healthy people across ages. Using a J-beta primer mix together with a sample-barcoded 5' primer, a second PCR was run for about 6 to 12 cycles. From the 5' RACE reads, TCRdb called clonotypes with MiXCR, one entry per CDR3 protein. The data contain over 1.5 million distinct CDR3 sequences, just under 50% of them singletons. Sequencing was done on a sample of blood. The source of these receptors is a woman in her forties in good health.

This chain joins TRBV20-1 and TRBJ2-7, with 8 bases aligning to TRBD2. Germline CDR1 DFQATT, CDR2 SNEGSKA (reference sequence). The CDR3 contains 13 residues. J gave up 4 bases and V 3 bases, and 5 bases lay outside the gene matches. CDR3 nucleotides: TGCAGTGCTAGTGCGGGGGGCGAGTACGAGCAGTACTTC. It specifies CSASAGGEYEQYF.

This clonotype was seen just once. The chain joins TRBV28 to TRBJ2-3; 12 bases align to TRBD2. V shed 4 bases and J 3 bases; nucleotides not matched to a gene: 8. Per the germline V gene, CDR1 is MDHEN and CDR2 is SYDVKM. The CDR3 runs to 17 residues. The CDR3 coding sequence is TGTGCCAGCAGTTCCCTACGGACTAGCGGGAAAACAGATACGCAGTATTTT. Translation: CASSSLRTSGKTDTQYF.

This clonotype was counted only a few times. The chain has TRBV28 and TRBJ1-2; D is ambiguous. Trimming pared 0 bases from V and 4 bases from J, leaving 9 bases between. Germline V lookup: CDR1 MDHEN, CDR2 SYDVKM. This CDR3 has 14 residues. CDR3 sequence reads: CASSLWSDSYGYTF. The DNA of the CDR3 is TGTGCCAGCAGTTTATGGTCAGACTCCTATGGCTACACCTTC.

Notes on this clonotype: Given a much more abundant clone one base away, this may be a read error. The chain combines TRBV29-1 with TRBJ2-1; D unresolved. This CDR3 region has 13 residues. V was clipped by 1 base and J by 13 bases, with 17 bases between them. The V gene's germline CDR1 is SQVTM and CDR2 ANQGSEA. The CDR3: CSVEGRLQETQFF. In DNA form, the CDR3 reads TGCAGCGTTGAAGGCCGCCTCCAAGAGACCCAGTTCTTC.

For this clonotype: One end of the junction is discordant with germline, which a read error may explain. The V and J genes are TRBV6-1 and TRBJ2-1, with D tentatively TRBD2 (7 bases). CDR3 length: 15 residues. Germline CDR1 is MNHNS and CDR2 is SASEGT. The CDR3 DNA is TGTGCCAACAGTGAACTAGGGGGAGGGTTCGGCGAGCAGTTCTTC. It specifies CANSELGGGFGEQFF.

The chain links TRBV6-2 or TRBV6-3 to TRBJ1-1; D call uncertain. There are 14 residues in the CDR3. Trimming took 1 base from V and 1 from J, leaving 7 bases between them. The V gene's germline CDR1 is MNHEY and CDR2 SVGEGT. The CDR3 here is CASSYWAPNTEAFF. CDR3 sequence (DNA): TGTGCCAGCAGTTACTGGGCGCCGAACACTGAAGCTTTCTTT.

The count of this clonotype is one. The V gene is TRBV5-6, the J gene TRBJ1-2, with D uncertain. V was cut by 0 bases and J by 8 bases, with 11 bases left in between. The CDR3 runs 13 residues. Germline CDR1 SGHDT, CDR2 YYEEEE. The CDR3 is CASSLGSAWGYTF. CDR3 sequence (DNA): TGTGCCAGCAGCTTGGGAAGTGCCTGGGGCTACACCTTC.

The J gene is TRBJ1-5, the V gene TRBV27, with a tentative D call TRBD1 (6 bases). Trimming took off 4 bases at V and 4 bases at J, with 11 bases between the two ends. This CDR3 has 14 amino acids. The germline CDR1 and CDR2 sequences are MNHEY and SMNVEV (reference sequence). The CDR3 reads CASSSGTPNQPQHF. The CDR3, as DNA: TGTGCCAGCAGTTCTGGGACACCGAATCAGCCCCAGCATTTT.

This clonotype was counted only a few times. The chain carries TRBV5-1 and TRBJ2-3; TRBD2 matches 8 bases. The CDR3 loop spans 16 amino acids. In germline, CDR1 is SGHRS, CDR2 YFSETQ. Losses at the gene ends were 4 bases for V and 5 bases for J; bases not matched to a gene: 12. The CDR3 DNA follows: TGCGCCAGCAGCCCCCGAGCGGGGGAGGGTTTAGATACGCAGTATTTT. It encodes CASSPRAGEGLDTQYF. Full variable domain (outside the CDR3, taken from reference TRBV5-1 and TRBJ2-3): KAGVTQTPRYLIKTRGQQVTLSCSPISGHRSVSWYQQTPGQGLQFLFEYFSETQRNKGNFPGRFSGRQFSNSRSEMNVSTLELGDSALYLCASSPRAGEGLDTQYFGPGTRLTVL.

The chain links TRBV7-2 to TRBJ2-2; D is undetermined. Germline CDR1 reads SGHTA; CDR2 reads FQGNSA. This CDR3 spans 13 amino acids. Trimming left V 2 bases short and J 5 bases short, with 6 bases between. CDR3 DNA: TGTGCCAGCAGCTTATGGCAAACCGGGGAGCTGTTTTTT. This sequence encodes CASSLWQTGELFF.

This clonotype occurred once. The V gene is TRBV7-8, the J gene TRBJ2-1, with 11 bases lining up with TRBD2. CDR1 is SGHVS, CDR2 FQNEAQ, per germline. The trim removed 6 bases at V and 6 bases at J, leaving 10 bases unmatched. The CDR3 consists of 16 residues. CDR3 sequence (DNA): TGTGCCAGCAGTTCCCCACCGGGACTAGCGGTCAATGAGCAGTTCTTC. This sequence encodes CASSSPPGLAVNEQFF.

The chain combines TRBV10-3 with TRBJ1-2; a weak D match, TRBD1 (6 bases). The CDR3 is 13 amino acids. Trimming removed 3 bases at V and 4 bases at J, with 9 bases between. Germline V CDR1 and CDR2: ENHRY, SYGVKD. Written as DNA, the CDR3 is TGTGCCATCAGTGACGGGACACTCTATGGCTACACCTTC. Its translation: CAISDGTLYGYTF.

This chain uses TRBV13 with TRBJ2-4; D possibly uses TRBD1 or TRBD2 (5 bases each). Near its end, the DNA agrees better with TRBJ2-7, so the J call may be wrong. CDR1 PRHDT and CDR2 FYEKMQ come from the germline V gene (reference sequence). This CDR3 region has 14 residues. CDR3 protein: CASSLGSTADEQYF. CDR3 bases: TGTGCCAGCAGCTTAGGGTCGACAGCGGACGAGCAGTACTTC.

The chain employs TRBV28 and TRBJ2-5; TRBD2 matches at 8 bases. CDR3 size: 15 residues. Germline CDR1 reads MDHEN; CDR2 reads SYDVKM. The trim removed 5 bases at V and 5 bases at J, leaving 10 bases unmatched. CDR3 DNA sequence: TGTGCCAGCAGTCCCCTACCGGGGGGGCTGGAGACCCAGTACTTC. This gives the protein CASSPLPGGLETQYF.

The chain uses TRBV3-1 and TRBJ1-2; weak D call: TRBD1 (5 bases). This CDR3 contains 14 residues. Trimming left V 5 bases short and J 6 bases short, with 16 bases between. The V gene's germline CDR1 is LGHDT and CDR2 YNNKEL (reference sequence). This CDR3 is CASSTRAPGHGYTF. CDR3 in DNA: TGTGCCAGCAGCACCCGGGCCCCGGGGCATGGCTACACCTTC.

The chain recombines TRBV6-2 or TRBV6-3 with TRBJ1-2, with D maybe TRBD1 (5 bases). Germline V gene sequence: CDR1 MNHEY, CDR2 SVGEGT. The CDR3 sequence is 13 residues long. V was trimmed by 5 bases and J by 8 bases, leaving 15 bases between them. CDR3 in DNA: TGTGCCAGCAGTCAACGGGCCAGGGACGGCTACACCTTC. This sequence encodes CASSQRARDGYTF.

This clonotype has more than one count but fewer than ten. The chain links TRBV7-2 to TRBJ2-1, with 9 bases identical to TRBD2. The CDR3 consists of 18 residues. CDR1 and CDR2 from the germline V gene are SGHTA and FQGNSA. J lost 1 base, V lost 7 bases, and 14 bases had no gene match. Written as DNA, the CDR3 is TGTGCCAGCACCGACTCATATAGCGGGGGCCGTTCCTACAATGAGCAGTTCTTC. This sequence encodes CASTDSYSGGRSYNEQFF.

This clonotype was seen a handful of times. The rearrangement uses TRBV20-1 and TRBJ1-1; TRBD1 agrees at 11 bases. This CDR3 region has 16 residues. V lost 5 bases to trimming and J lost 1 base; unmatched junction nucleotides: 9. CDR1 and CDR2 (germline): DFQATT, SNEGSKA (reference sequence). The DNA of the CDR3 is TGCAGTGCTCCCCCCGGGACAGGGGGGCCGAACACTGAAGCTTTCTTT. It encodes CSAPPGTGGPNTEAFF.

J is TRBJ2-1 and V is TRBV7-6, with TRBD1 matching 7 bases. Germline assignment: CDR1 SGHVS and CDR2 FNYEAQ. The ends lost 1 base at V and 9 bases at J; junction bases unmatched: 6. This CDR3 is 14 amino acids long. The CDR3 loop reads CASSLGGQSSEQFF. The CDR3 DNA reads TGTGCCAGCAGCTTAGGGGGACAGTCAAGTGAGCAGTTCTTC.

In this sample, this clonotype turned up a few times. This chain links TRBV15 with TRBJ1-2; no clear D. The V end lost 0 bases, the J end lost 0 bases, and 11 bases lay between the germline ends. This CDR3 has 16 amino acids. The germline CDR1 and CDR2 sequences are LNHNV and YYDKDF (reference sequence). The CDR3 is CATSRDMDRANYGYTF. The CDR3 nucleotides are TGTGCCACCAGCAGAGATATGGACCGAGCTAACTATGGCTACACCTTC.

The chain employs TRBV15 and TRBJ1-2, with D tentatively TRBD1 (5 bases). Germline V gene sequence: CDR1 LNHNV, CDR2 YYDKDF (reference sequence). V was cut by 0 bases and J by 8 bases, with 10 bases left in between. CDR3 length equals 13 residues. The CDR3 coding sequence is TGTGCCACCAGCAGAGAGGAGGGACGCGGCTACACCTTC. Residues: CATSREEGRGYTF.

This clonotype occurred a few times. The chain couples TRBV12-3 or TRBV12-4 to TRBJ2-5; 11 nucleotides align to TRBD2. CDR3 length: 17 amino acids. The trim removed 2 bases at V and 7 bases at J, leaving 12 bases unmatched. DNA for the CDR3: TGTGCCAGCAGTTTATTTAGCGGGGGGGCCGGTTTGGCGACCCAGTACTTC. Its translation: CASSLFSGGAGLATQYF.

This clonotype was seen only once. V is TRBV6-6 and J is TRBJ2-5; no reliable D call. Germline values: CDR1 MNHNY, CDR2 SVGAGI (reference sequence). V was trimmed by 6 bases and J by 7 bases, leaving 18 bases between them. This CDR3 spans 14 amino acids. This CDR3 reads CASRGNPPDGTQYF. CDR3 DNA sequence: TGTGCCAGCAGGGGAAACCCCCCCGACGGGACCCAGTACTTC.